This T cell receptor (beta chain) was captured by sequencing in a study of T-cell memory formation after mild COVID-19. The CDR3 loop spans 16 amino acids. V was clipped by 2 bases and J by 2 bases, with 16 bases between them. Germline loops: CDR1 SGHKS, CDR2 YYEKEE (reference sequence). About this clonotype itself: Its matching antigen is unknown.

One entry per CDR3 protein results from TCRdb running MiXCR on the 5' RACE reads. The data contain about 13,000 distinct CDR3 sequences, 15% to 20% of them singletons. Study observations and caveats: Contracting clones from day 15 to 85 had balanced CD4/CD8; later expanders favoured CD4+.

The chain joins TRBV5-5 to TRBJ1-2, with D possibly being TRBD1 (6 bases). What was sequenced was PBMCs or a T cell subset sorted from them (not recorded which). The sequence was collected from a man younger than 35 who had mild COVID-19 (a few samples of this study predate the infection). Cell type and time point are not known. The CDR3 reads CASSLGYGQPNYGYTF. CDR3 DNA sequence: TGTGCCAGCAGCTTAGGGTATGGACAGCCAAACTATGGCTACACCTTC.